This record looks at one TCR beta chain sequence and its context. The target antigen is unknown. This CDR3 is 11 amino acids long. V lost 8 bases and J 8 bases, leaving 9 bases between the germline ends. This specimen comes from a study of T-cell memory formation after mild COVID-19. Study-level background: Most TCR clusters belonged to a single donor.

Using its own MiXCR run on the 5' RACE reads, TCRdb lists one record per CDR3 protein. The table shows over 350,000 distinct CDR3 sequences, with approximately 16% occurring only once. Study-wide results and caveats: Pre-infection memory harbored some responding clones, suggesting cross-reactive memory joined. Clones shrinking from day 15 to 85 showed even CD4/CD8 mixes; later expanders tilted CD4+. Those CD4+ clones that contracted were mainly in CM and EM (CD8+ ones in EMRA).

The chain has TRBV12-3 or TRBV12-4 and TRBJ2-2; D remains unclear. The sequencing input was PBMCs or a T cell subset sorted from them (not recorded which). The source of this sequence is a man younger than 35 who had mild COVID-19 (a few samples of this study predate the infection). Cell type and time point are not known. Here the CDR3 reads CASSGFGELFF. Written as DNA, the CDR3 is TGTGCCAGCTCTGGGTTTGGGGAGCTGTTTTTT.